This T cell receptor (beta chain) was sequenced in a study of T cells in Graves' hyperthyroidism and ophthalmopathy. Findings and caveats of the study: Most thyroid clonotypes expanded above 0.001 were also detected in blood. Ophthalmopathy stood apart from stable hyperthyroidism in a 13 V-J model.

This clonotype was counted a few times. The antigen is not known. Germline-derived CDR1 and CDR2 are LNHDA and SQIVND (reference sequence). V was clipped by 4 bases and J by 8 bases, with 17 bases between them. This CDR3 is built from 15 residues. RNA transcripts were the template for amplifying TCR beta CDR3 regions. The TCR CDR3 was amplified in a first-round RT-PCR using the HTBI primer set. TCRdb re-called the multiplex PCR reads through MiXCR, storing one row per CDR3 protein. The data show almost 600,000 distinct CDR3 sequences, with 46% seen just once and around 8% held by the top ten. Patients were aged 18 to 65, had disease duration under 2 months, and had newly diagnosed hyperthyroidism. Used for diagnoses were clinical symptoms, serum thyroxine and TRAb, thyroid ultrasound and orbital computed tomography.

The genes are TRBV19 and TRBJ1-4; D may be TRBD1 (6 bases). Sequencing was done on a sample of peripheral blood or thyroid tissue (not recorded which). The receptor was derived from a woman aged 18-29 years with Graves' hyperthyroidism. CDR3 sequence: CASSTLSGQHEKLFF. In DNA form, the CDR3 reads TGTGCCAGTAGTACACTTTCGGGACAACACGAAAAACTGTTTTTT.